The 21 T cell receptor beta chains reported below all come from one sample, sequenced in a study of cytomegalovirus exposure and HLA in healthy donors. PCR involved 60 Vbeta and 13 Jbeta primers. The table came from immunoSEQ multiplex PCR; TCRdb's copy has only in-frame clones and leaves some out. The data hold around 200,000 clones, with roughly four fifths observed a single time. The source material was PBMCs. These TCRs come from a woman in her twenties or thirties in good health and CMV-seropositive.

The rearrangement links TRBV6-5 to TRBJ1-2, with a weak D call TRBD1 (5 bases). This CDR3 has 14 residues. Trimming removed 6 bases at V and 2 bases at J, with 13 bases between. The germline V gene has CDR1 MNHEY and CDR2 SVGAGI. The CDR3 loop reads CASSRQSLNYGYTF. The CDR3 coding sequence is TGTGCCAGCAGCCGACAGTCCCTGAACTATGGCTACACCTTC.

The genes are TRBV10-3 and TRBJ1-2; 7 positions match TRBD1. V was pared by 5 bases and J by 2 bases, with 8 bases of the junction left unmatched. CDR3 length equals 15 residues. CDR1 ENHRY and CDR2 SYGVKD come from the germline V gene. The CDR3, as DNA: TGTGCCATCAGTAAGGGACAGACAATAAACTATGGCTACACCTTC. This encodes CAISKGQTINYGYTF.

The V call is TRBV4-1, the J call TRBJ1-2; possibly TRBD1 for D (5 bases). This CDR3 region has 14 residues. Germline V gene sequence: CDR1 MGHRA, CDR2 YSYEKL. Trimming took 6 bases from V and 2 from J, leaving 13 bases between them. The DNA of the CDR3 is TGCGCCAGCAGTGAAGACCGGGGGAACTATGGCTACACCTTC. Translation gives CASSEDRGNYGYTF.

This clone was seen a few times. V usage is TRBV5-6 and J usage is TRBJ1-1; 9 bases align to TRBD1. With 7 bases clipped from V and 4 bases from J, the junction kept 14 bases outside the gene matches. The CDR3 loop spans 16 amino acids. Germline V lookup: CDR1 SGHDT, CDR2 YYEEEE. This CDR3 is CASLNWGQGSLTEAFF. CDR3 DNA: TGTGCCAGCCTGAATTGGGGACAGGGTTCTCTCACTGAAGCTTTCTTT.

This clone was seen a few times. V gene TRBV2 combines with J gene TRBJ1-4; D gene uncertain. The CDR3 contains 11 residues. Looked up from germline, CDR1 is SNHLY and CDR2 is FYNNEI. With 2 bases removed from V and 7 bases from J, the gap between germline ends came to 2 bases. Written as DNA, the CDR3 is TGTGCCAGCAGTGAACTTGAAAAACTGTTTTTT. It is translated as CASSELEKLFF.

The chain has TRBV27 and TRBJ2-3, with 15 bases identical to TRBD2. Unmatched junction bases numbered 10, after V lost 0 bases and J lost 6 bases. The CDR3 loop spans 19 amino acids. In germline, CDR1 is MNHEY, CDR2 SMNVEV (reference sequence). The CDR3 bases are TGTGCCAGCAGTTTATCCAGATGGACTAGCGGGGGGGCCCGGGATACGCAGTATTTT. This gives the protein CASSLSRWTSGGARDTQYF.

This rearrangement joins TRBV7-9 to TRBJ1-1, with a tentative D call TRBD1 (5 bases). The CDR3 loop spans 15 amino acids. The germline V and J ends were trimmed by 1 base and 6 bases, with 15 bases remaining between them. In germline, CDR1 is SEHNR, CDR2 FQNEAQ (reference sequence). In DNA form, the CDR3 reads TGTGCCAGCAGCTTAGTAGGGGAAGGTGCGTCTGAAGCTTTCTTT. This encodes CASSLVGEGASEAFF.

The rearrangement links TRBV4-1 to TRBJ2-2; TRBD1 matches at 9 bases. V gave up 3 bases and J gave up 4 bases; unmatched junction bases: 6. CDR3 length equals 16 residues. Germline loops: CDR1 MGHRA, CDR2 YSYEKL. CDR3 loop: CASSQRTGVFTGELFF. CDR3 DNA: TGCGCCAGCAGCCAGCGGACAGGGGTATTCACCGGGGAGCTGTTTTTT.

V usage is TRBV6-1 and J usage is TRBJ1-5; 7 bases align to TRBD1. The J segment lost 3 bases and the V segment lost 7 bases, leaving 9 bases of the junction unmatched. Germline CDR1 is MNHNS and CDR2 is SASEGT. The length of the CDR3 is 15 residues. DNA of the CDR3: TGTGCCAGCACTACAGGGACAGCCTTCAATCAGCCCCAGCATTTT. Encoded protein: CASTTGTAFNQPQHF.

The rearrangement uses TRBV18 and TRBJ1-4; no firm D call. Trimming pared 6 bases from V and 0 bases from J, leaving 8 bases between. The V gene's germline CDR1 is KGHSH and CDR2 LQKENI. The CDR3 spans 14 residues. The CDR3 region is CASSPLATNEKLFF. In DNA, the CDR3 is TGTGCCAGCTCCCCCCTCGCAACTAATGAAAAACTGTTTTTT. The full variable domain, rest sourced from reference TRBV18 and TRBJ1-4, is NAGVMQNPRHLVRRRGQEARLRCSPMKGHSHVYWYRQLPEEGLKFMVYLQKENIIDESGMPKERFSAEFPKEGPSILRIQQVVRGDSAAYFCASSPLATNEKLFFGSGTQLSVL.

V gene TRBV29-1 combines with J gene TRBJ2-3; perhaps TRBD1 as D (5 bases). The germline V and J ends were trimmed by 6 bases and 2 bases, with 12 bases remaining between them. CDR1 and CDR2 (germline): SQVTM, ANQGSEA. CDR3 length equals 13 residues. CDR3 DNA sequence: TGCAGCGTCAAGGGGCTGCACACAGATACGCAGTATTTT. It specifies CSVKGLHTDTQYF.

The chain has TRBV9 and TRBJ1-2; possible D gene TRBD1, 5 bases. The germline gives CDR1 SGDLS, CDR2 YYNGEE. Trimming took 0 bases from V and 3 from J, leaving 15 bases between them. The CDR3 contains 16 residues. The DNA of the CDR3 is TGTGCCAGCAGCGTAGTAGCGTCGGGGGACTACTATGGCTACACCTTC. It is translated as CASSVVASGDYYGYTF. Looking up the rest from reference TRBV9 and TRBJ1-2 gives the full variable domain: DSGVTQTPKHLITATGQRVTLRCSPRSGDLSVYWYQQSLDQGLQFLIQYYNGEERAKGNILERFSAQQFPDLHSELNLSSLELGDSALYFCASSVVASGDYYGYTFGSGTRLTVV.

V usage is TRBV5-1 and J usage is TRBJ2-7, with TRBD1 identical over 10 bases. Germline CDR1 is SGHRS and CDR2 is YFSETQ. This CDR3 has 15 amino acids. V was pared by 4 bases and J by 1 base, with 5 bases of the junction left unmatched. The CDR3 is CASSAGTGVSYEQYF. The CDR3 DNA is TGCGCCAGCAGCGCCGGGACAGGGGTTTCCTACGAGCAGTACTTC.

This chain joins TRBV28 and TRBJ1-4, with 7 bases fitting TRBD1. V lost 3 bases and J lost 4; bases outside the gene matches: 5. CDR3 size: 15 residues. Germline CDR1 and CDR2: MDHEN and SYDVKM. The CDR3 spells CASSFGSGGNEKLFF. The CDR3 DNA is TGTGCCAGCAGTTTTGGGTCAGGGGGTAATGAAAAACTGTTTTTT.

The chain has TRBV9 and TRBJ1-3; D remains ambiguous. V was cut by 7 bases and J by 0 bases, with 8 bases left in between. The CDR3 runs 13 residues. Germline V lookup: CDR1 SGDLS, CDR2 YYNGEE. The CDR3 is CASGGFSGNTIYF. CDR3 DNA: TGTGCCAGCGGAGGGTTCTCTGGAAACACCATATATTTT. The variable domain in full, with the rest retrieved from reference TRBV9 and TRBJ1-3, is DSGVTQTPKHLITATGQRVTLRCSPRSGDLSVYWYQQSLDQGLQFLIQYYNGEERAKGNILERFSAQQFPDLHSELNLSSLELGDSALYFCASGGFSGNTIYFGEGSWLTVV.

The chain combines TRBV5-1 with TRBJ1-3; 8 bases align to TRBD1. The CDR3 is made up of 18 amino acids. Looked up from germline, CDR1 is SGHRS and CDR2 is YFSETQ. The J segment lost 0 bases and the V segment lost 3 bases, leaving 11 bases of the junction unmatched. CDR3 nucleotide sequence: TGCGCCAGCAGCTACTGGACAGGGCCCTTGCTCTCTGGAAACACCATATATTTT. Amino acids: CASSYWTGPLLSGNTIYF.

The CDR3 loop reads CASSSTSGVETQYF. The CDR3 bases are TGTGCCAGCAGCTCCACTAGCGGGGTCGAGACCCAGTACTTC. The chain links TRBV5-5 to TRBJ2-5; TRBD2 matches 10 bases. The CDR3 contains 14 residues. The V gene end was trimmed by 3 bases and the J gene end by 5 bases; junction bases not matched to a gene: 4. CDR1 and CDR2 from the germline V gene are SGHKS and YYEKEE (reference sequence). The full variable domain, with the rest looked up from reference TRBV5-5 and TRBJ2-5, is DAGVTQSPTHLIKTRGQQVTLRCSPISGHKSVSWYQQVLGQGPQFIFQYYEKEERGRGNFPDRFSARQFPNYSSELNVNALLLGDSALYLCASSSTSGVETQYFGPGTRLLVL.

The chain couples TRBV4-3 to TRBJ2-7, with D possibly TRBD2 on 5 matching bases. The V end was cut by 4 bases, the J end by 2 bases, with 15 bases between. Germline values: CDR1 LGHNA, CDR2 YSLEER. CDR3 length equals 15 residues. CDR3 protein: CASSRTEEHPYEQYF. The CDR3 DNA sequence: TGCGCCAGCAGCCGAACGGAGGAACACCCCTACGAGCAGTACTTC.

This clone was observed a few times. This rearrangement joins TRBV7-2 to TRBJ2-1; the match to TRBD2 covers 11 bases. With V trimmed by 3 bases and J by 8 bases, 6 bases remained unmatched. The CDR3 spans 15 residues. From germline, CDR1 is SGHTA and CDR2 FQGNSA. The CDR3 nucleotides read TGTGCCAGCAGCTTCGCTAGCGGGGGGTCGGATGAGCAGTTCTTC. Its translation: CASSFASGGSDEQFF.

The rearrangement links TRBV7-9 to TRBJ1-3; possible D gene TRBD1, 6 bases. Trimming removed 5 bases at V and 7 bases at J, with 15 bases between. Germline V lookup: CDR1 SEHNR, CDR2 FQNEAQ (reference sequence). The CDR3 is made up of 14 amino acids. The DNA of the CDR3 is TGTGCCAGCAGCCCAGGGGTCATCATCAACACCATATATTTT. Protein sequence: CASSPGVIINTIYF.

The chain couples TRBV19 to TRBJ1-2, with D possibly matching TRBD1 (5 bases). In germline, CDR1 is LNHDA, CDR2 SQIVND (reference sequence). The CDR3 sequence is 15 residues long. V was trimmed by 9 bases and J by 0 bases, leaving 17 bases between them. The CDR3 loop reads CASRQTATANYGYTF. The CDR3 DNA reads as TGTGCCAGCCGCCAGACAGCGACAGCTAACTATGGCTACACCTTC.